The T cell receptor (beta chain) described here comes from a study of patients and donors after allogeneic stem cell transplantation. V was clipped by 6 bases and J by 10 bases; unmatched bases: 11. Looked up from germline, CDR1 is MDHEN and CDR2 is SYDVKM. The CDR3 extends over 16 amino acids. TCRdb passed the RT-PCR reads through MiXCR, listing each CDR3 protein once. The data show some 880,000 distinct CDR3 sequences, more than 15% seen once. The source is a human donor who was either an allogeneic HSCT recipient or a stem cell or donor lymphocyte infusion donor (not recorded which). It is not recorded whose cells these are; they may come from a transplant donor. Source material: blood, either unsorted or a sorted T cell fraction (not recorded which). The J gene is TRBJ1-6, the V gene TRBV28, with 11 bases lining up with TRBD1. The CDR3 DNA follows: TGTGCCAGCAGCCAACCATGGACAGGGGGCAAATCACCCCTCCACTTT. It yields the protein CASSQPWTGGKSPLHF.